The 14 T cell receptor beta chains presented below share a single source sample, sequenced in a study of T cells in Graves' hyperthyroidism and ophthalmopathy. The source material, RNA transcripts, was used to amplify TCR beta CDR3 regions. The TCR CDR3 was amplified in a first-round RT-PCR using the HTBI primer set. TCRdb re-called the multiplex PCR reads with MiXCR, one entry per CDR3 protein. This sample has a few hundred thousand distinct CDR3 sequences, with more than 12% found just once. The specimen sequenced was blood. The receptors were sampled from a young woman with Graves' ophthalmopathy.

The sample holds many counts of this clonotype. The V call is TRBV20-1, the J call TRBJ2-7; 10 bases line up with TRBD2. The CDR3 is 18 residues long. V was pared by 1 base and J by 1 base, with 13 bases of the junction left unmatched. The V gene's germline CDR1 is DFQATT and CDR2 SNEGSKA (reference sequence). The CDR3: CSARATLLKRGGSYEQYF. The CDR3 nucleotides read TGCAGTGCTAGAGCCACACTTCTGAAGCGGGGGGGATCCTACGAGCAGTACTTC.

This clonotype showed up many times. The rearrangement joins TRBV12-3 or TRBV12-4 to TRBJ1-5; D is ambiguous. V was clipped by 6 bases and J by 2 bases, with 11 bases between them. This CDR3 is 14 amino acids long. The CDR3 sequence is CASSLNGRNQPQHF. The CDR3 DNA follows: TGTGCCAGCAGCTTAAATGGACGCAATCAGCCCCAGCATTTT.

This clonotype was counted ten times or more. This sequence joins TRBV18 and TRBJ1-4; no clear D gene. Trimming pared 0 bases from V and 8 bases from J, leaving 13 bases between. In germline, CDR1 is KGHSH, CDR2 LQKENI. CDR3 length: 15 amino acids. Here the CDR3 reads CASSPPNSLREKLFF. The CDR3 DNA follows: TGTGCCAGCTCACCACCCAACAGTCTCCGAGAAAAACTGTTTTTT.

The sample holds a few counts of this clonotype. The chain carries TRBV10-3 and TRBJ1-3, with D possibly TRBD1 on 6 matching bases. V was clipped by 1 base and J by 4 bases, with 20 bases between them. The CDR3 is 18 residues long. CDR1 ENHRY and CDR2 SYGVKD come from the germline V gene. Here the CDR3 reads CAISEFLWTDKSGNTIYF. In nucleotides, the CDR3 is TGTGCCATCAGTGAGTTTTTGTGGACAGACAAGAGCGGAAACACCATATATTTT.

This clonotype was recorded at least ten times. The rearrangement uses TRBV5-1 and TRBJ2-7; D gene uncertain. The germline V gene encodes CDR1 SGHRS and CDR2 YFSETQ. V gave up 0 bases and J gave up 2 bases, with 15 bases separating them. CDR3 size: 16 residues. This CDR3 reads CASSLASATEPYEQYF. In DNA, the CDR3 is TGCGCCAGCAGCTTGGCTTCGGCGACCGAACCCTACGAGCAGTACTTC.

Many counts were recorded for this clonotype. Here the CDR3 reads CSASYTLYEQYF. CDR3 DNA sequence: TGCAGTGCTAGTTATACACTTTACGAGCAGTACTTC. The chain uses TRBV20-1 and TRBJ2-7; the D is unclear. V lost 3 bases to trimming and J lost 4 bases, with 10 bases between them. CDR1 and CDR2 from the germline V gene are DFQATT and SNEGSKA (reference sequence). The CDR3 is 12 amino acids.

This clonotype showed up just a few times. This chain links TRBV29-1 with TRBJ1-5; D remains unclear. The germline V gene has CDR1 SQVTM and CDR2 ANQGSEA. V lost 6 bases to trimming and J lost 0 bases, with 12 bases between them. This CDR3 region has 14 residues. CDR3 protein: CSVTPGSSNQPQHF. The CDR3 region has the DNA TGCAGCGTGACGCCGGGCTCTAGCAATCAGCCCCAGCATTTT.

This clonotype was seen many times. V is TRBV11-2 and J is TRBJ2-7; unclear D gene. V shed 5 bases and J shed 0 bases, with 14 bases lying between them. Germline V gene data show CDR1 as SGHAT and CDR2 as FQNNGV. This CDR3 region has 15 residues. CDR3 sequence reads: CASSPRYYSSYEQYF. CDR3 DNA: TGTGCCAGCAGCCCACGTTACTACAGCTCCTACGAGCAGTACTTC. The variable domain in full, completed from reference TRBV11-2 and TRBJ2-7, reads EAGVAQSPRYKIIEKRQSVAFWCNPISGHATLYWYQQILGQGPKLLIQFQNNGVVDDSQLPKDRFSAERLKGVDSTLKIQPAKLEDSAVYLCASSPRYYSSYEQYFGPGTRLTVT.

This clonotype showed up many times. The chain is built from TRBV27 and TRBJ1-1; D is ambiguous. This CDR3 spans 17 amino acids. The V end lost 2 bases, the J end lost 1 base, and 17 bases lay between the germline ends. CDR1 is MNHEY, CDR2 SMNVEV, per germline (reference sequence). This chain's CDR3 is CASSLQTTSWGNTEAFF. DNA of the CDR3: TGTGCCAGCAGTTTACAAACAACGTCGTGGGGGAACACTGAAGCTTTCTTT.

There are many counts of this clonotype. The CDR3 DNA is TGTGCCAGCAGAGCCGGGACGGATTATGGCTACACCTTC. It is translated as CASRAGTDYGYTF. This chain joins TRBV6-1 and TRBJ1-2; tentatively, D is TRBD1 (5 bases). Germline V gene data show CDR1 as MNHNS and CDR2 as SASEGT. The CDR3 sequence is 13 residues long. Deletions cut 6 bases from V and 5 bases from J, with 13 bases between.

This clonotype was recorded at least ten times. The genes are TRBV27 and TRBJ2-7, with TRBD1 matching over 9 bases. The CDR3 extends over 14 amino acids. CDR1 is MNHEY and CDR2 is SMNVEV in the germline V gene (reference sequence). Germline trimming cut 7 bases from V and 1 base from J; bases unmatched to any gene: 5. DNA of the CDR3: TGTGCCAGCACCTGGGGACAGGGTTCCTACGAGCAGTACTTC. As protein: CASTWGQGSYEQYF.

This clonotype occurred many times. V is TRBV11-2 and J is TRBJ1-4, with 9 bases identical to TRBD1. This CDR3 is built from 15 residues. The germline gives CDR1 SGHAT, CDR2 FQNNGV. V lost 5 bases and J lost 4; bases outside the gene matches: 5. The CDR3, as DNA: TGTGCCAGCAGCCGCGGGGACAGGGTTAATGAAAAACTGTTTTTT. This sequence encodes CASSRGDRVNEKLFF.

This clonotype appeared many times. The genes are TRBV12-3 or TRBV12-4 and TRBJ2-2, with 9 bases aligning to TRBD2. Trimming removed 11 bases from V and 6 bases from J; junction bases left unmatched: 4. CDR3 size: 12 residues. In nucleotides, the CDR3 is TGTGCCGCGGGGGGGGTACCCGGGGAGCTGTTTTTT. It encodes CAAGGVPGELFF.

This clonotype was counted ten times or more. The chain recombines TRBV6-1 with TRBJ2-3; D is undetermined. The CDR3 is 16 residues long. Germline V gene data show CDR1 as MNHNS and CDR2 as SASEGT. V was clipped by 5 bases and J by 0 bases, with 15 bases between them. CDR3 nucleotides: TGTGCCAGCAGTCCGGCCCGGAGCCAAAGCACAGATACGCAGTATTTT. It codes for CASSPARSQSTDTQYF.